What follows are 9 T cell receptor beta chains derived from one specimen sequenced in a study of identical twins. TCRdb re-called the 5' RACE reads through MiXCR, storing one row per CDR3 protein. The sample has 1.5 million to 2 million distinct CDR3 sequences, roughly 35% seen once. Source material: cord blood. These receptors were collected from a newborn girl in good health.

This clonotype was seen just once. The V and J genes are TRBV10-3 and TRBJ2-5; no reliable D call. The germline V gene encodes CDR1 ENHRY and CDR2 SYGVKD. This CDR3 region has 15 residues. The V end was cut by 0 bases, the J end by 11 bases, with 19 bases between. The CDR3 loop reads CAISESKVLSYKQYF. Here the CDR3 DNA reads TGTGCCATCAGTGAGTCAAAGGTACTCTCCTACAAGCAGTACTTC.

The rearrangement links TRBV7-8 to TRBJ2-7, with 8 bases aligning to TRBD2. CDR3 length: 15 residues. CDR1 is SGHVS and CDR2 is FQNEAQ in the germline V gene. V shed 1 base, J shed 3 bases, and the junction held 5 bases outside the gene matches. CDR3 residues: CASSLVAGRNYEQYF. CDR3 coding DNA: TGTGCCAGCAGCTTAGTAGCGGGGAGGAACTACGAGCAGTACTTC.

The rearrangement links TRBV28 to TRBJ2-1, with D perhaps matching TRBD2 (5 bases). Germline loops: CDR1 MDHEN, CDR2 SYDVKM. The CDR3 is 14 residues long. V shed 10 bases and J shed 2 bases, with 15 bases lying between them. CDR3 sequence: CATQRIRPYNEQFF. The CDR3 coding sequence is TGTGCCACTCAGCGGATACGACCCTACAATGAGCAGTTCTTC.

The chain joins TRBV5-1 to TRBJ2-5, with 10 bases fitting TRBD1. This CDR3 has 19 residues. Looked up from germline, CDR1 is SGHRS and CDR2 is YFSETQ. The ends lost 1 base at V and 0 bases at J; junction bases unmatched: 12. CDR3 loop: CASSLNTGTGVRYQETQYF. DNA of the CDR3: TGCGCCAGCAGCTTGAACACCGGGACAGGGGTTAGGTACCAAGAGACCCAGTACTTC.

This clonotype turned up a few times. This rearrangement joins TRBV2 to TRBJ1-1; no clear D gene. Germline-derived CDR1 and CDR2 are SNHLY and FYNNEI. This CDR3 comprises 16 residues. V lost 6 bases, J lost 0 bases, and 17 bases lay in between. The CDR3 DNA sequence: TGTGCCAGCAGGTCCGTGGGGAAATCCATGAACACTGAAGCTTTCTTT. Translation: CASRSVGKSMNTEAFF. Complete variable domain (other parts from reference TRBV2 and TRBJ1-1): EPEVTQTPSHQVTQMGQEVILRCVPISNHLYFYWYRQILGQKVEFLVSFYNNEISEKSEIFDDQFSVERPDGSNFTLKIRSTKLEDSAMYFCASRSVGKSMNTEAFFGQGTRLTVV.

In its sample, this clonotype was seen a few times. The rearrangement uses TRBV12-3 or TRBV12-4 and TRBJ2-7; D is possibly TRBD2 (6 bases). V was pared by 7 bases and J by 3 bases, with 13 bases between. There are 13 residues in the CDR3. CDR3 bases: TGTGCCAGCAAGCGTAGCGGAATCTACGAGCAGTACTTC. It codes for CASKRSGIYEQYF.

V gene TRBV11-2 combines with J gene TRBJ1-2, with 8 bases aligning to TRBD1. The germline CDR1 and CDR2 sequences are SGHAT and FQNNGV. The CDR3 has 14 amino acids. The junction had 6 bases not matched to a gene; V was cut back by 6 bases and J by 3 bases. In nucleotides, the CDR3 is TGTGCCAGCAGTAAGACAGGGGTGGACTATGGCTACACCTTC. Protein: CASSKTGVDYGYTF.

The J gene is TRBJ1-5, the V gene TRBV6-2 or TRBV6-3; D gene ambiguous. V dropped 2 bases and J dropped 9 bases, with 23 bases sitting between them. The CDR3 has 17 amino acids. Germline CDR1 and CDR2: MNHEY and SVGEGT. The CDR3 reads CASSYLGREMRGRPQHF. The CDR3 region has the DNA TGTGCCAGCAGTTACCTGGGTCGAGAGATGCGGGGTCGGCCCCAGCATTTT.

This clonotype has only a few counts. The chain carries TRBV6-5 and TRBJ2-5; a weak D match, TRBD2 (6 bases). Deletions cut 2 bases from V and 5 bases from J, with 15 bases between. CDR3 length equals 15 residues. The germline V gene encodes CDR1 MNHEY and CDR2 SVGAGI. In DNA, the CDR3 is TGTGCCAGCAGTTACGTCCGGGGGTGGTTCGAGACCCAGTACTTC. Translation: CASSYVRGWFETQYF.